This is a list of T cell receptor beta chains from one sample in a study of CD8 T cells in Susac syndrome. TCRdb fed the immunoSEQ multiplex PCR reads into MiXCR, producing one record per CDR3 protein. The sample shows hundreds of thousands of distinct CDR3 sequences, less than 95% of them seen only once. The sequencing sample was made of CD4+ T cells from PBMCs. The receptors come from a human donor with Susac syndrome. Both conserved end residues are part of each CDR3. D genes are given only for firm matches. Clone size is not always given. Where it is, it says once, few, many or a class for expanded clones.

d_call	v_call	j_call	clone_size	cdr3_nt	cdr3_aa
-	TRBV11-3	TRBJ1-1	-	TGTGCCAGCAGCTACAGGTCCAACACTGAAGCTTTCTTT	CASSYRSNTEAFF
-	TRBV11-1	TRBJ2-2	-	TGTGCCAGCAGCTTATCCGTGTTCGCGAACACCGGGGAGCTGTTTTTT	CASSLSVFANTGELFF
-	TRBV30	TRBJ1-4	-	TGTGCCTGGAGTGTACAGGATGAAAAACTGTTTTTT	CAWSVQDEKLFF
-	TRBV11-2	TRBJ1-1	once	TGTGCCAGCAGCTTACCCGGGACGGAAGCGGACACTGAAGCTTTCTTT	CASSLPGTEADTEAFF
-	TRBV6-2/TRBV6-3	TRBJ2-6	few	TGTGCCAGCAGCCTCACGAGCTCTGGGGCCAACGTCCTGACTTTC	CASSLTSSGANVLTF
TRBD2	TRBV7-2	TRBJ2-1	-	TGTGCCAGCAGCTCCGGACTAGCGGGGTACAATGAGCAGTTCTTC	CASSSGLAGYNEQFF
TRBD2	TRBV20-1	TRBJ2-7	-	TGCAGTGCTAGGAGAGCGGGGGGGAGATCCTACGAGCAGTACTTC	CSARRAGGRSYEQYF
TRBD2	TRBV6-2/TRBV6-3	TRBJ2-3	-	TGTGCCAGCACCCAAAGGCTAGCGGGGGGCCCAAGCACAGATACGCAGTATTTT	CASTQRLAGGPSTDTQYF
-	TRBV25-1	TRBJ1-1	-	TGTGCCAGCACGGGAGGGGGGTTCTCTGAAGCTTTCTTT	CASTGGGFSEAFF
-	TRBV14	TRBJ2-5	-	TGTGCCAGCAGCCAAGATAACAGAGCCCAAGAGACCCAGTACTTC	CASSQDNRAQETQYF
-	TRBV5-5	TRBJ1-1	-	TGTGCCAGCAGTTTGGTCACAGGCGGTGAAGCTTTCTTT	CASSLVTGGEAFF
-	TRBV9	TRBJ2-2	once	TGTGCCAGCAGCGAAAGAGGCTACACCGGGGAGCTGTTTTTT	CASSERGYTGELFF
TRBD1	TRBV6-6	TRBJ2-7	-	TGTGCCAGCAGCCCCCCCGGGACAGGGACCTACGAGCAGTACTTC	CASSPPGTGTYEQYF
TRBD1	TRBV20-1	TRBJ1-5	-	TGCAGTGCGAGAACAGGGGGGTTAGAAGCCAATCAGCCCCAGCATTTT	CSARTGGLEANQPQHF
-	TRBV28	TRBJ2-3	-	TGTGCCAGCAGTCTGACAGAAAACACAGATACGCAGTATTTT	CASSLTENTDTQYF
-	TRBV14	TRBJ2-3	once	TGTGCCAGCAGCCAAGCACAGGTCGGAGATACGCAGTATTTT	CASSQAQVGDTQYF
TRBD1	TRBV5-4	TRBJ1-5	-	TGTGCCAGCTCCGCCGGGACAGGGAATCAGCCCCAGCATTTT	CASSAGTGNQPQHF
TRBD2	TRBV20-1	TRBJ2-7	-	TGCAGTGGGGAGGGAACAAGGGCGAGGGAGCAGTACTTC	CSGEGTRAREQYF
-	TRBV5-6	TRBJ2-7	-	TGTGCCAGCAGCTCGGTGGGGGGATCCTCCTACGAGCAGTACTTC	CASSSVGGSSYEQYF
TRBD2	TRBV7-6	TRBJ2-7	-	TGTGCCAGCAGCTTAGCCGGACTAGCGGGGACCTCCTACGAGCAGTACTTC	CASSLAGLAGTSYEQYF
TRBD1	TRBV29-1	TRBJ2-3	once	TGCAGCGTTGAAAGGGGGCTGGATACGCAGTATTTT	CSVERGLDTQYF
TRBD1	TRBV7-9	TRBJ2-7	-	TGTGCCAGCAGCTTAGGTGCGACAGGGAACTACGAGCAGTACTTC	CASSLGATGNYEQYF
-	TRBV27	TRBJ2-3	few	TGTGCCAGCAGTTTCCGGGACAGCACAGATACGCAGTATTTT	CASSFRDSTDTQYF
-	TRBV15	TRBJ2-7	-	TGTGCCACCAGCAGAGATTTGGAGGGGGCGCTCGAGCAGTACTTC	CATSRDLEGALEQYF
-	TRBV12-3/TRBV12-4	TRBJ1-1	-	TGTGCCAGCAGTGGGAGAACTGAAGCTTTCTTT	CASSGRTEAFF
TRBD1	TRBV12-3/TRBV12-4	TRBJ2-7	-	TGTGCCAGCAGTTCCCCGGGACAGGATGGATCCTACGAGCAGTACTTC	CASSSPGQDGSYEQYF
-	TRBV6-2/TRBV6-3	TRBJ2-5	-	TGTGCCAGCAGGGACCGAATGGTATGGCAAGAGACCCAGTACTTC	CASRDRMVWQETQYF
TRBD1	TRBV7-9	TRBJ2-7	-	TGTGCCAGCAGCTTCGAGGCCGGGACAGGATTTACTCACGAGCAGTACTTC	CASSFEAGTGFTHEQYF
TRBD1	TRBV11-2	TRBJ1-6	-	TGTGCCAGCAGCTTGGACAGGGTGAATTCACCCCTCCACTTT	CASSLDRVNSPLHF
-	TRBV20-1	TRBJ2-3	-	TGCAGTGGTCGGGGGACAGCTGCCCTCCAAGATACGCAGTATTTT	CSGRGTAALQDTQYF
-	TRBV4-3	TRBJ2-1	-	TGCGCCAGCAGCCAAGATTTAGGGGGGGCTAGCTCCTACAATGAGCAGTTCTTC	CASSQDLGGASSYNEQFF
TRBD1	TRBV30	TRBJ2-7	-	TGTGCCTGCAACGGACAGGGAACCTACGAGCAGTACTTC	CACNGQGTYEQYF
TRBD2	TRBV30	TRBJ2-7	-	TGTGCCTGGAGCCGTCTACTAGCGGGGCTCTCGGAGCAGTACTTC	CAWSRLLAGLSEQYF
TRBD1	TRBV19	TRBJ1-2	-	TGTGCCAGTAGTATCCGGGACAGTTCCCCTTATGGCTACACCTTC	CASSIRDSSPYGYTF
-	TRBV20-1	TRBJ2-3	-	TGCAGTGTTGGCAGGGGCACAGATACGCAGTATTTT	CSVGRGTDTQYF
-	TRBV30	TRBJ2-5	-	TGTGCCTGGAGTGTAGGAGGGGCGGAGACCCAGTACTTC	CAWSVGGAETQYF
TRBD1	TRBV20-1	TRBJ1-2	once	TGCAGTTCGGGACAGAACTATGGCTACACCTTC	CSSGQNYGYTF
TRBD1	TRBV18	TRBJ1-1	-	TGTGCCAGCTCACCTGAGGGGGCGAACACTGAAGCTTTCTTT	CASSPEGANTEAFF
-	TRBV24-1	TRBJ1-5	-	TGTGCCACCAGTCCCAGGGGAGGTAGCAATCAGCCCCAGCATTTT	CATSPRGGSNQPQHF
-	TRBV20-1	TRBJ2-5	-	TGCAGTGCTGAGGACAGGGAGGGAGAGACCCAGTACTTC	CSAEDREGETQYF
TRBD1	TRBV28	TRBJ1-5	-	TGTGCCAGCAGTACGGACAGGGATTATCAGCCCCAGCATTTT	CASSTDRDYQPQHF
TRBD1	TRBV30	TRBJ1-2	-	TGTGCCTGCAGAAGGACAGGGCGGTCCAGGGGCTATGGCTACACCTTC	CACRRTGRSRGYGYTF